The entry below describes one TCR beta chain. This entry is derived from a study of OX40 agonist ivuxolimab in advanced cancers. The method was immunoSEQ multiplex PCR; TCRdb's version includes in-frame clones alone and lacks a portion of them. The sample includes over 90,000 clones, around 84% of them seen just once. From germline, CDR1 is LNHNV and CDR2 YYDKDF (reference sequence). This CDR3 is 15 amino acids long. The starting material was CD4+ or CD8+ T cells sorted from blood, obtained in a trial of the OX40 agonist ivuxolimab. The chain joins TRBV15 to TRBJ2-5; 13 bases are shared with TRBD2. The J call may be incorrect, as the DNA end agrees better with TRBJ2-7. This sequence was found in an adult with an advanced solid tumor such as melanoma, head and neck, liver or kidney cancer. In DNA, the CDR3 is TGTGCCACCAGCAGAGCCGGGACTAGCGGGATCGAGCAGTACTTC. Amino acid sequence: CATSRAGTSGIEQYF.